This TCR beta chain was captured by sequencing in a study of CD8+ T cells in alopecia areata. cDNA serving as the sequencing template came from extracted, reverse transcribed RNA. The data were produced by immunoSEQ multiplex PCR, yet TCRdb's version contains in-frame clones alone and is incomplete. The data show about 120,000 clones, with around 56% seen just once and roughly 0.5% held by the top ten. V lost 1 base, J lost 5 bases, and 9 bases lay in between. This CDR3 is built from 14 residues. The germline V gene encodes CDR1 SGHTA and CDR2 FQGNSA. This clone was detected only a few times. Treatment indicated: oral pan-JAK inhibitor, 5-10 mg twice daily. Alopecia areata patients provided lesional scalp punch biopsies and peripheral blood, both collected for the study.

The material sequenced was CD4+ T cells sorted from blood, taken at week 4, from a patient treated with tofacitinib. The chain recombines TRBV7-2 with TRBJ2-1; no clear D. This TCR was sampled from a human donor with alopecia areata. The DNA of the CDR3 is TGTGCCAGCAGCTTAGGCGCAGCTAACAATGAGCAGTTCTTC. Translated: CASSLGAANNEQFF.